This T cell receptor beta chain appears in the sequencing data of a study of human T cells and chemical hapten exposure. General observations from the study: TCRs exceeding a frequency of 1 in 1000 stayed unchanged under DPC sensitization.

TCRdb reprocessed the RACE reads via MiXCR and lists one record per CDR3 protein. The table has some 200,000 distinct CDR3 sequences, about a fifth seen once. This CDR3 has 13 amino acids. Germline V gene data show CDR1 as SEHNR and CDR2 as FQNEAQ (reference sequence). The V end lost 5 bases, the J end lost 7 bases, and 12 bases lay between the germline ends. Documented time point: patch test 1, 2 weeks after DPC sensitization. Treatment in this sample: therapeutic diphenylcyclopropenone sensitization with weekly scalp DPC. This clonotype was seen a few times. Its matching antigen is unknown. The gene calls are TRBV7-9 and TRBJ1-5; no firm D call. The clonotype comes from a woman between 50 and 59 years old with alopecia areata. Some clones in this sample may be carry-over from other donors' samples. The sequenced sample was whole blood, obtained in connection with sensitization to the hapten diphenylcyclopropenone (DPC). This CDR3 reads CASSPPTGQPQHF. As DNA, the CDR3 is TGTGCCAGCAGCCCGCCGACCGGGCAGCCCCAGCATTTT.